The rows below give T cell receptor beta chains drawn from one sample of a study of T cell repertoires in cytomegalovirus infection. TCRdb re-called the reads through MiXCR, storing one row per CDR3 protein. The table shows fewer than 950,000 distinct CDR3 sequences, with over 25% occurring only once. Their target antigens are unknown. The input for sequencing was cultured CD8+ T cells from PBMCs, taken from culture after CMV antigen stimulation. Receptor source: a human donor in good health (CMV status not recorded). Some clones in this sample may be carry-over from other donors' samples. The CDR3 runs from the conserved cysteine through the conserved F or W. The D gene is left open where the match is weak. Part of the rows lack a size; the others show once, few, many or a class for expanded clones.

cdr3_nt: TGTGCCAGCAGTCAGGGGGACAGCTCCTACAATGAGCAGTTCTTC
cdr3_aa: CASSQGDSSYNEQFF
d_call: TRBD1
v_call: TRBV11-1
j_call: TRBJ2-1
clone_size: few

cdr3_nt: TGTGCCAGCAGCTTGGACAGGGTCCCTGAAGAGACCCAGTACTTC
cdr3_aa: CASSLDRVPEETQYF
d_call: -
v_call: TRBV5-6
j_call: TRBJ2-5
clone_size: -

cdr3_nt: TGCGCCAGCAGCTTGGAACACCTACAAAACATTCAGTACTTC
cdr3_aa: CASSLEHLQNIQYF
d_call: -
v_call: TRBV5-1
j_call: TRBJ2-4
clone_size: few

cdr3_nt: TGTGCCAGCAGCGTCTGGGAGGGCACTGAAGCTTTCTTT
cdr3_aa: CASSVWEGTEAFF
d_call: -
v_call: TRBV9
j_call: TRBJ1-1
clone_size: few

cdr3_nt: TGTGCCAGCAGCTTAAACGGAATAGAGGGAGATACGCAGTATTTT
cdr3_aa: CASSLNGIEGDTQYF
d_call: -
v_call: TRBV7-9
j_call: TRBJ2-3
clone_size: few

cdr3_nt: TGTGCCAGCGGGTGGACTAGCGGGGGCCCCGGGGCACATACGCAGTATTTT
cdr3_aa: CASGWTSGGPGAHTQYF
d_call: TRBD2
v_call: TRBV12-3/TRBV12-4
j_call: TRBJ2-3
clone_size: -

cdr3_nt: TGTGCCAGCAGCCCCTATCGGTCTGGAGGAAACACCATATATTTT
cdr3_aa: CASSPYRSGGNTIYF
d_call: -
v_call: TRBV7-2
j_call: TRBJ1-3
clone_size: few

cdr3_nt: TGTGCCAGCAGCTTAAACGGGGGCACGCACAATGAGCAGTTCTTC
cdr3_aa: CASSLNGGTHNEQFF
d_call: -
v_call: TRBV7-3
j_call: TRBJ2-1
clone_size: -

cdr3_nt: TGTGCCAACAGTTACACGGCGAGGGAAAAACTGTTTTTT
cdr3_aa: CANSYTAREKLFF
d_call: -
v_call: TRBV6-6
j_call: TRBJ1-4
clone_size: -

cdr3_nt: TGTGCCATCAGTGACTCCCCTGAGGCCCTCTACAATGAGCAGTTCTTC
cdr3_aa: CAISDSPEALYNEQFF
d_call: -
v_call: TRBV10-3
j_call: TRBJ2-1
clone_size: few

cdr3_nt: TGTGCCAGCAGCCCCACGGGGGTTGAGGCTGGGGCCAACGTCCTGACTTTC
cdr3_aa: CASSPTGVEAGANVLTF
d_call: -
v_call: TRBV7-9
j_call: TRBJ2-6
clone_size: few

cdr3_nt: TGTGCCAGCAGCACGGGACTAGACGAGACCCAGTACTTC
cdr3_aa: CASSTGLDETQYF
d_call: TRBD2
v_call: TRBV27
j_call: TRBJ2-5
clone_size: -

cdr3_nt: TGTGCCAGTAGTATACTAGCGGCCGTGGAGCCCCAGCATTTT
cdr3_aa: CASSILAAVEPQHF
d_call: -
v_call: TRBV19
j_call: TRBJ1-5
clone_size: -

cdr3_nt: TGTGCCAGCACCGGCTCTAGGGCCAACGTCCTGACTTTC
cdr3_aa: CASTGSRANVLTF
d_call: -
v_call: TRBV28
j_call: TRBJ2-6
clone_size: -

cdr3_nt: TGTGCCAGCAGCTTAGGTTCGCAGGGTCCTAACACTGAAGCTTTCTTT
cdr3_aa: CASSLGSQGPNTEAFF
d_call: -
v_call: TRBV7-9
j_call: TRBJ1-1
clone_size: few

cdr3_nt: TGTGCCAGCAGTTATAGGGGGGAAAGCACAGATACGCAGTATTTT
cdr3_aa: CASSYRGESTDTQYF
d_call: -
v_call: TRBV28
j_call: TRBJ2-3
clone_size: few

cdr3_nt: TGTGCCAGCAGCCGGGACAGGGACCCCACTGAAGCTTTCTTT
cdr3_aa: CASSRDRDPTEAFF
d_call: TRBD1
v_call: TRBV7-9
j_call: TRBJ1-1
clone_size: few

cdr3_nt: TGTGCCACCAGTGATCCACCTACGGACAGGAACACCGGGGAGCTGTTTTTT
cdr3_aa: CATSDPPTDRNTGELFF
d_call: -
v_call: TRBV24-1
j_call: TRBJ2-2
clone_size: once

cdr3_nt: TGTGCCATCAGTGAAGGAGCTGGGGGAATGGAGACCCAGTACTTC
cdr3_aa: CAISEGAGGMETQYF
d_call: -
v_call: TRBV10-3
j_call: TRBJ2-5
clone_size: -

cdr3_nt: TGTGCCAGTACTTGGGGCCCCAATTACAATGAGCAGTTCTTC
cdr3_aa: CASTWGPNYNEQFF
d_call: -
v_call: TRBV19
j_call: TRBJ2-1
clone_size: -

cdr3_nt: TGTGCCAGCAGCCCCCAAGCGGTGGGCACAGATACGCAGTATTTT
cdr3_aa: CASSPQAVGTDTQYF
d_call: -
v_call: TRBV12-3/TRBV12-4
j_call: TRBJ2-3
clone_size: -

cdr3_nt: TGTGCCAGCAGCCCCCCGACAGTGTACAATGAGCAGTTCTTC
cdr3_aa: CASSPPTVYNEQFF
d_call: -
v_call: TRBV7-8
j_call: TRBJ2-1
clone_size: few

cdr3_nt: TGTGCCAGCATCAGTTTCGGGCAGCGCAGCACTGAAGCTTTCTTT
cdr3_aa: CASISFGQRSTEAFF
d_call: -
v_call: TRBV28
j_call: TRBJ1-1
clone_size: few

cdr3_nt: TGTGCCATCAGTGAGTCTACAGGGGACGGCTACACCTTC
cdr3_aa: CAISESTGDGYTF
d_call: TRBD1
v_call: TRBV10-3
j_call: TRBJ1-2
clone_size: few

cdr3_nt: TGCAGTACCTTCGGACAGATTATTAACTATGGCTACACCTTC
cdr3_aa: CSTFGQIINYGYTF
d_call: -
v_call: TRBV20-1
j_call: TRBJ1-2
clone_size: -

cdr3_nt: TGTGTCAGCAGTGAAGGGACAGGGAACACTGAAGCTTTCTTT
cdr3_aa: CVSSEGTGNTEAFF
d_call: TRBD1
v_call: TRBV27
j_call: TRBJ1-1
clone_size: -

cdr3_nt: TGTGCCAGTAGTATCCCCAGGGGGCAAGGTGGAAGCACCGGGGAGCTGTTTTTT
cdr3_aa: CASSIPRGQGGSTGELFF
d_call: TRBD1
v_call: TRBV19
j_call: TRBJ2-2
clone_size: -

cdr3_nt: TGTGCCAGCAGTTTGGTGGGGGGGGCTTCAAATGAGCAGTTCTTC
cdr3_aa: CASSLVGGASNEQFF
d_call: -
v_call: TRBV27
j_call: TRBJ2-1
clone_size: few

cdr3_nt: TGTGCCAGCCCACCCCCGGAGGGAGGCGACGAGCAGTACTTC
cdr3_aa: CASPPPEGGDEQYF
d_call: -
v_call: TRBV7-9
j_call: TRBJ2-7
clone_size: -

cdr3_nt: TGTGCCAGCAGCTTGCCCCGAGTGGGGGACAGGGGTTCACCCCTCCACTTT
cdr3_aa: CASSLPRVGDRGSPLHF
d_call: TRBD1
v_call: TRBV7-9
j_call: TRBJ1-6
clone_size: -

cdr3_nt: TGTGCCAGCAGCCCCCTTCGAGAGAGGCACTCCTACAATGAGCAGTTCTTC
cdr3_aa: CASSPLRERHSYNEQFF
d_call: -
v_call: TRBV7-6
j_call: TRBJ2-1
clone_size: many

cdr3_nt: TGTGCCAGCAGTTACTCGTTGAACACCATATATTTT
cdr3_aa: CASSYSLNTIYF
d_call: -
v_call: TRBV6-2/TRBV6-3
j_call: TRBJ1-3
clone_size: -

cdr3_nt: TGTGCCAGCAGTTTAGTGGGCAGGACTAGCACTGAAGCTTTCTTT
cdr3_aa: CASSLVGRTSTEAFF
d_call: -
v_call: TRBV12-3/TRBV12-4
j_call: TRBJ1-1
clone_size: few

cdr3_nt: TGTGCCAGCAGCTTAGTGGAGCGACCCTATAGCAATCAGCCCCAGCATTTT
cdr3_aa: CASSLVERPYSNQPQHF
d_call: -
v_call: TRBV7-6
j_call: TRBJ1-5
clone_size: few

cdr3_nt: TGTGCCAGCAGCGCGCAGATAACAGGGTTCGCGACAGATACGCAGTATTTT
cdr3_aa: CASSAQITGFATDTQYF
d_call: -
v_call: TRBV5-4
j_call: TRBJ2-3
clone_size: -

cdr3_nt: TGTGCCAGCAGCTTACCCCAGGGAGAGAACACTGAAGCTTTCTTT
cdr3_aa: CASSLPQGENTEAFF
d_call: -
v_call: TRBV7-9
j_call: TRBJ1-1
clone_size: few

cdr3_nt: TGTGCTAGCAGCCTCAAGCGGGGCTACGAGCAGTACTTC
cdr3_aa: CASSLKRGYEQYF
d_call: TRBD2
v_call: TRBV7-7
j_call: TRBJ2-7
clone_size: few

cdr3_nt: TGTGCCAGCAACCCGGTGGATGAGGAGACCCAGTACTTC
cdr3_aa: CASNPVDEETQYF
d_call: -
v_call: TRBV6-1
j_call: TRBJ2-5
clone_size: few

cdr3_nt: TGTGCCAGCAGCCATGACAGGAGGGTCACTGAAGCTTTCTTT
cdr3_aa: CASSHDRRVTEAFF
d_call: -
v_call: TRBV4-2
j_call: TRBJ1-1
clone_size: few